This T cell receptor (beta chain) was sequenced for a study of glioma-infiltrating T cells after dendritic cell vaccination. About the study: Dendritic cells derived from monocytes and pulsed with autologous tumor lysate formed the vaccine. Broader study findings: TCR clonality showed no direct relationship with survival.

V shed 1 base and J shed 4 bases, with 4 bases lying between them. Germline V CDR1 and CDR2: GTSNPN, SVGIG (reference sequence). This CDR3 has 11 residues. With regard to this clone: Its antigen is still unknown.

The method was immunoSEQ multiplex PCR; TCRdb's version includes in-frame clones alone and lacks a portion of them. Altogether tens of thousands of clones are present, over 85% being singletons, with the ten largest covering under 4%. The material was blood, obtained before dendritic cell vaccination. The origin of this receptor is a human donor with glioblastoma. The rearrangement joins TRBV30 to TRBJ1-2; the D is unclear. CDR3 DNA sequence: TGTGCCTGGAGTGGACTCTATGGCTACACCTTC. Translation: CAWSGLYGYTF.